This TCR beta chain was sequenced for a study of T cells in localized non-small cell lung cancer. As for this clone: Its antigen remains unknown.

V lost 6 bases and J lost 1, with 10 bases in between. CDR3 length: 14 residues. From germline, CDR1 is SNHLY and CDR2 FYNNEI. Study results and limitations: Median detection of top 100 tumor clones in adjacent lung was about 60 clones. Longer overall survival was linked to higher blood T cell density. Uninvolved nearby lung showed the greatest T cell clonality, exceeding that found in tumor. Heterogeneity is still possible, as just one tumor region was sequenced.

TCRdb's copy holds only in-frame clones and misses some; the assay was immunoSEQ multiplex PCR. The sample holds about 54,000 clones, over 75% seen once. The receptor was derived from a female donor aged 60 or older with stage II squamous cell lung carcinoma. Sample: peripheral blood, taken before any cancer treatment. The chain is built from TRBV2 and TRBJ1-3; D is undetermined. The CDR3 is CASRAYGSGNTIYF. The CDR3 DNA is TGTGCCAGCAGAGCATATGGATCTGGAAACACCATATATTTT.